This entry features one T cell receptor (beta chain) sequence. This sample is drawn from a study of cytomegalovirus exposure and HLA in healthy donors. The CDR3 totals 16 residues. The donors, nominally healthy at sampling, likely had unrecorded immune exposures. 60 Vbeta and 13 Jbeta primers were used in PCR. The table came from immunoSEQ multiplex PCR; TCRdb's copy has only in-frame clones and leaves some out. The sample contains some 85,000 clones, about four fifths of which appear only once. The TCR comes from a man in his late teens or twenties in good health and CMV-seronegative. The chain is built from TRBV21-1 and TRBJ1-4. TRBV21-1 is assigned pseudogene status. Sequencing was done on a sample of PBMCs. The CDR3: CASSRVLRSPNEKLFF. The CDR3 DNA reads as TGTGCCAGCAGCAGGGTTTTGAGGAGCCCTAATGAAAAACTGTTTTTT.